A single sample gave rise to the 30 T cell receptor beta chains below, sequenced in a study of OX40 agonist ivuxolimab in advanced cancers. Data came from immunoSEQ multiplex PCR; TCRdb stores just in-frame clones and leaves some out. Here the sample spans roughly 89,000 clones, around 90% being singletons. The specimen was CD4+ or CD8+ T cells sorted from blood, collected in a trial of the OX40 agonist ivuxolimab. The receptors stem from an adult with an advanced solid tumor such as melanoma, head and neck, liver or kidney cancer.

This clone occurred a few times. The J gene is TRBJ2-2, the V gene TRBV19, with a weak D call TRBD1 (6 bases). This CDR3 spans 11 amino acids. V gave up 9 bases and J gave up 4 bases, with 6 bases separating them. Germline V gene data show CDR1 as LNHDA and CDR2 as SQIVND (reference sequence). CDR3 in DNA: TGTGCCAGCAGGGGCACCGGGGAGCTGTTTTTT. It yields the protein CASRGTGELFF.

In this sample, this clone turned up once. J is TRBJ2-3 and V is TRBV25-1; 9 positions agree with TRBD1. The V gene end was trimmed by 6 bases and the J gene end by 3 bases; junction bases not matched to a gene: 10. CDR1 is MGHDK, CDR2 SYGVNS, per germline. The CDR3 is 16 residues long. CDR3: CASSPPPGQGTDTQYF. The CDR3, as DNA: TGTGCCAGCAGCCCCCCCCCGGGACAGGGAACAGATACGCAGTATTTT.

The CDR3 is CASSSRQGGPPGMAWEQYF. In DNA form, the CDR3 reads TGTGCCAGCAGCTCGAGACAGGGGGGCCCACCCGGTATGGCGTGGGAGCAGTACTTC. This sequence joins TRBV5-4 and TRBJ2-7; 9 bases map to TRBD1. The CDR3 is 19 amino acids. V was pared by 3 bases and J by 7 bases, with 23 bases of the junction left unmatched. Germline V gene lookup returns CDR1 SGHNT and CDR2 YYREEE (reference sequence).

The V and J genes are TRBV5-5 and TRBJ2-7; D perhaps matches TRBD2 (6 bases). V was trimmed by 2 bases and J by 2 bases, leaving 14 bases between them. This CDR3 comprises 15 residues. Germline V lookup: CDR1 SGHKS, CDR2 YYEKEE (reference sequence). The CDR3 region is CASSFGGTLTYEQYF. CDR3 nucleotide sequence: TGTGCCAGCAGCTTCGGGGGTACCCTAACCTACGAGCAGTACTTC.

This clone was recorded once. The CDR3 spells CASSEREFYGYTF. DNA for the CDR3: TGTGCCAGCAGTGAAAGGGAATTCTATGGCTACACCTTC. The chain carries TRBV2 and TRBJ1-2; D not resolved. The CDR3 covers 13 residues. CDR1 and CDR2 (germline): SNHLY, FYNNEI. V was clipped by 2 bases and J by 4 bases, with 8 bases between them.

The chain links TRBV6-1 to TRBJ2-7; a weak D match, TRBD2 (6 bases). CDR3 length: 15 amino acids. V lost 1 base and J 4 bases, leaving 14 bases between the germline ends. Germline CDR1 is MNHNS and CDR2 is SASEGT. This CDR3 reads CASSEGRAFAYEQYF. In nucleotides, the CDR3 is TGTGCCAGCAGTGAAGGGAGGGCCTTCGCTTACGAGCAGTACTTC.

The rearrangement links TRBV11-2 to TRBJ2-5; TRBD2 matches at 7 bases. With V trimmed by 5 bases and J by 7 bases, 16 bases remained unmatched. In germline, CDR1 is SGHAT, CDR2 FQNNGV. The CDR3 length is 16 residues. The CDR3 loop is CASSPRGGSHRGTQYF. The CDR3 DNA is TGTGCCAGCAGCCCCCGTGGCGGGAGTCACCGGGGGACCCAGTACTTC.

The V gene is TRBV18, the J gene TRBJ2-1, with 14 bases aligning to TRBD2. CDR1 and CDR2 (germline): KGHSH, LQKENI. J lost 6 bases, V lost 6 bases, and 4 bases had no gene match. The CDR3 loop spans 15 amino acids. Here the CDR3 DNA reads TGTGCCAGCTCTCCGGGACTAGCGGGAGCCAATGAGCAGTTCTTC. Encoded protein: CASSPGLAGANEQFF.

The rearrangement joins TRBV5-6 to TRBJ2-1; D is possibly TRBD2 (6 bases). The CDR3 covers 15 residues. Germline CDR1 and CDR2: SGHDT and YYEEEE. V dropped 2 bases and J dropped 3 bases, with 12 bases sitting between them. The CDR3 reads CASSLRSGLYNEQFF. CDR3 DNA: TGTGCCAGCAGCTTAAGGAGCGGGCTCTACAATGAGCAGTTCTTC.

The chain employs TRBV11-2 and TRBJ2-1; TRBD2 aligns across 10 bases. With 3 bases clipped from V and 6 bases from J, the junction kept 5 bases outside the gene matches. CDR3 size: 15 residues. Germline values: CDR1 SGHAT, CDR2 FQNNGV. The DNA for the CDR3 is TGTGCCAGCAGCTTTCTAGCGGGAGTTCGCAATGAGCAGTTCTTC. Encoded protein: CASSFLAGVRNEQFF.

The V call is TRBV11-2, the J call TRBJ2-5; possibly TRBD1 or TRBD2 for D (5 bases each). The V gene's germline CDR1 is SGHAT and CDR2 FQNNGV. V lost 5 bases to trimming and J lost 0 bases, with 13 bases between them. This CDR3 is 15 amino acids long. CDR3 loop: CASSKRGTNQETQYF. In nucleotides, the CDR3 is TGTGCCAGCAGCAAGAGGGGTACCAACCAAGAGACCCAGTACTTC.

V and J are TRBV20-1 and TRBJ1-1; D is perhaps TRBD1 (6 bases). CDR3 length: 11 amino acids. Trimming shortened V by 2 bases and J by 5 bases, and 6 bases separated the two germline ends. The germline CDR1 and CDR2 sequences are DFQATT and SNEGSKA (reference sequence). CDR3 region: CSARTGTEAFF. CDR3 DNA sequence: TGCAGTGCTAGAACAGGGACTGAAGCTTTCTTT.

The chain couples TRBV7-2 to TRBJ1-2; D not certain. V shed 1 base and J shed 7 bases, with 10 bases lying between them. CDR3 length: 13 residues. From germline, CDR1 is SGHTA and CDR2 FQGNSA. Written as DNA, the CDR3 is TGTGCCAGCAGCTTAGTCGCGGAGTTTGGCTACACCTTC. Translated, it gives CASSLVAEFGYTF.

J is TRBJ2-7 and V is TRBV7-9, with 9 nucleotides matching TRBD2. This CDR3 is built from 16 residues. Unmatched junction bases numbered 6, after V lost 1 base and J lost 2 bases. Germline V gene lookup returns CDR1 SEHNR and CDR2 FQNEAQ (reference sequence). In DNA, the CDR3 is TGTGCCAGCAGCTTAGGAGGTAGCGGGAGCCCCTACGAGCAGTACTTC. Protein product: CASSLGGSGSPYEQYF.

The chain uses TRBV18 and TRBJ1-4, with a weak D call TRBD1 (5 bases). Germline CDR1 KGHSH, CDR2 LQKENI. The CDR3 contains 13 residues. The V end lost 8 bases, the J end lost 4 bases, and 11 bases lay between the germline ends. This CDR3 is CASTTGGNEKLFF. The DNA for the CDR3 is TGTGCCAGCACCACCGGGGGTAATGAAAAACTGTTTTTT.

The CDR3, as DNA: TGTGCCAGCAGATGGCAGGCGATCAAGGAAAAACTGTTTTTT. Amino acids: CASRWQAIKEKLFF. V usage is TRBV28 and J usage is TRBJ1-4; D remains ambiguous. The CDR3 sequence is 14 residues long. V was clipped by 6 bases and J by 8 bases, with 16 bases between them. Germline V gene data show CDR1 as MDHEN and CDR2 as SYDVKM.

This sequence joins TRBV2 and TRBJ2-1; D gene unclear. This CDR3 contains 14 residues. V lost 6 bases, J lost 0 bases, and 9 bases lay in between. Germline assignment: CDR1 SNHLY and CDR2 FYNNEI. As DNA, the CDR3 is TGTGCCAGCAGACAAGGATACTCCTACAATGAGCAGTTCTTC. This codes for CASRQGYSYNEQFF.

The rearrangement uses TRBV10-3 and TRBJ1-4, with TRBD1 as a possible D gene (5 bases). Between the trimmed V and J ends, which lost 6 bases and 3 bases, there was a span of 8 bases. CDR1 is ENHRY, CDR2 SYGVKD, per germline. This CDR3 spans 13 amino acids. The CDR3 DNA sequence: TGTGCCATCAGGATGGGGCCTAATGAAAAACTGTTTTTT. Translating it yields CAIRMGPNEKLFF.

This chain links TRBV5-1 with TRBJ2-7; TRBD2 matches at 10 bases. Germline V gene lookup returns CDR1 SGHRS and CDR2 YFSETQ. CDR3 length: 19 residues. J gave up 3 bases and V 7 bases, and 22 bases lay outside the gene matches. CDR3 region: CASRSGVASGRGGNYEQYF. The CDR3 region has the DNA TGCGCCAGCCGATCTGGAGTGGCTAGCGGGAGAGGGGGAAACTACGAGCAGTACTTC.

The chain couples TRBV19 to TRBJ1-6, with a weak D call TRBD1 (6 bases). Per germline, CDR1 LNHDA and CDR2 SQIVND (reference sequence). The V end was cut by 7 bases, the J end by 5 bases, with 12 bases between. The CDR3 totals 14 residues. The CDR3 DNA reads TGTGCCAGTACCCTTAGGGGGGATAATTCACCCCTCCACTTT. Translated, it gives CASTLRGDNSPLHF.

This sequence joins TRBV2 and TRBJ2-1; 7 bases line up with TRBD2. V gave up 1 base and J gave up 4 bases; unmatched junction bases: 7. This CDR3 spans 16 amino acids. Per germline, CDR1 SNHLY and CDR2 FYNNEI. The CDR3 is CASSEGWRELYNEQFF. The CDR3, as DNA: TGTGCCAGCAGTGAAGGCTGGCGGGAGCTTTACAATGAGCAGTTCTTC.

Worth noting for this clone: Other nucleotide sequences from this sample produce the same CDR3. The chain carries TRBV7-2 and TRBJ2-5, with TRBD1 matching over 8 bases. This CDR3 contains 14 residues. CDR1 and CDR2 (germline): SGHTA, FQGNSA. V dropped 5 bases and J dropped 1; count of bases not matched to a gene: 3. The CDR3 loop reads CASSLTGGQETQYF. CDR3 nucleotides: TGTGCCAGCAGCCTTACAGGGGGCCAAGAGACCCAGTACTTC.

This sequence joins TRBV10-3 and TRBJ1-4; D is uncertain. Germline V gene lookup returns CDR1 ENHRY and CDR2 SYGVKD. Trimming shortened V by 2 bases and J by 10 bases, and 17 bases separated the two germline ends. This CDR3 has 15 residues. CDR3 in amino acids: CAISEEGYLSGKLFF. The CDR3 nucleotides are TGTGCCATCAGTGAGGAGGGCTACCTCTCGGGAAAACTGTTTTTT.

The V gene is TRBV27, the J gene TRBJ2-6; 11 bases match TRBD1. Germline V gives CDR1 MNHEY, CDR2 SMNVEV (reference sequence). Trimming cost V 2 bases and J 0 bases; bases outside gene matches: 6. This CDR3 region has 19 residues. The DNA for the CDR3 is TGTGCCAGCAGTTTAGACGGACAGGGGGCCAGCTCTGGGGCCAACGTCCTGACTTTC. Protein sequence: CASSLDGQGASSGANVLTF.

The chain links TRBV5-4 to TRBJ2-7; 8 positions match TRBD2. Trimming at V came to 1 base and at J to 1 base, leaving 4 bases not matched to a gene. The CDR3 extends over 15 amino acids. CDR1 is SGHNT and CDR2 is YYREEE in the germline V gene (reference sequence). The CDR3 reads CASSLNGGRSYEQYF. CDR3 in DNA: TGTGCCAGCAGCTTGAATGGCGGGAGGTCCTACGAGCAGTACTTC.

J is TRBJ1-3 and V is TRBV7-6; D gene uncertain. The CDR3 is 17 residues long. V lost 3 bases to trimming and J lost 0 bases, with 15 bases between them. Germline-derived CDR1 and CDR2 are SGHVS and FNYEAQ. The chain's CDR3 is CASSFTRPGGSGNTIYF. The CDR3 region has the DNA TGTGCCAGCAGCTTCACCCGCCCCGGTGGCTCTGGAAACACCATATATTTT.

The chain combines TRBV4-1 with TRBJ2-2, with 9 bases identical to TRBD2. V trimming: 1 base; J trimming: 7 bases; junction bases outside the gene matches: 13. In germline, CDR1 is MGHRA, CDR2 YSYEKL. The CDR3 spans 18 residues. The CDR3 DNA reads TGCGCCAGCAGCCAAGGAGGTGGTCGGCGGGAGGGCGGCGGGGAGCTGTTTTTT. Its translation: CASSQGGGRREGGGELFF.

This sequence joins TRBV6-1 and TRBJ1-2; D gene uncertain. V was clipped by 8 bases and J by 2 bases, with 3 bases between them. Per the germline V gene, CDR1 is MNHNS and CDR2 is SASEGT. This CDR3 is 10 amino acids long. The CDR3 loop is CASGNYGYTF. CDR3 DNA sequence: TGTGCCAGCGGAAACTATGGCTACACCTTC.

The chain couples TRBV14 to TRBJ2-5; no clear D. The CDR3 contains 14 residues. Per germline, CDR1 SGHDN and CDR2 FVKESK. The V end lost 0 bases, the J end lost 2 bases, and 7 bases lay between the germline ends. As DNA, the CDR3 is TGTGCCAGCAGCCAAGACAGTGTACAAGAGACCCAGTACTTC. Protein product: CASSQDSVQETQYF.

The chain has TRBV15 and TRBJ1-5, with D perhaps TRBD1 (5 bases). The CDR3 length is 16 residues. CDR1 is LNHNV and CDR2 is YYDKDF in the germline V gene (reference sequence). Trimming took off 1 base at V and 4 bases at J, with 14 bases between the two ends. CDR3 sequence: CATSRVQGALNQPQHF. The CDR3 region has the DNA TGTGCCACCAGCAGAGTTCAGGGAGCGTTGAATCAGCCCCAGCATTTT. Full variable domain (remainder filled in from reference TRBV15 and TRBJ1-5): DAMVIQNPRYQVTQFGKPVTLSCSQTLNHNVMYWYQQKSSQAPKLLFHYYDKDFNNEADTPDNFQSRRPNTSFCFLDIRSPGLGDTAMYLCATSRVQGALNQPQHFGDGTRLSIL.